This is a list of T cell receptor beta chains from one sample in a study of blood T cell repertoires in COVID-19. Here immunoSEQ multiplex PCR was the method, and the copy in TCRdb shows in-frame clones only, minus some. This table holds approximately 12,000 clones, around 73% found once. The specimen sequenced was peripheral blood. The receptors originated from a human donor in a cohort sampled during active COVID-19. The CDR3 runs from the conserved cysteine through the conserved F or W.

v_call cdr3_aa
TRBV28 CASRSGANDEKLFF
TRBV7-2 CASSLGLAGAKNIQYF
TRBV30 CAWSPWTATNEKLFF
TRBV15 CATSRDRQPQHF
TRBV28 CASSSSGTGYYNEQFF
TRBV5-1 CASSFRDRRETQYF
TRBV27 CASRAGTGAYEQYF
TRBV5-8 CASSLGLAGDTDTQYF
TRBV7-9 CASSLDLDRADTQYF
TRBV5-1 CASSSTRTGGNTGELFF
TRBV27 CASSLFPNRLAGGGEQYF
TRBV7-8 CASSSLDTQYF
TRBV7-6 CASSTTGGHGELFF
TRBV6-5 CASSFRTMGSEQYF
TRBV7-9 CASSDRGPAEAFF
TRBV5-6 CASRDRGGPSRYNEQFF
TRBV28 CASLSWGTANYGYTF
TRBV6-2/TRBV6-3 CASSSQGYEQYF
TRBV11-3 CASSAGQGAGETQYF
TRBV7-2 CASSLRPPGSYEQYF
TRBV5-3 CARSLEGAWTEAFF
TRBV7-8 CASSGQYEQYF
TRBV7-2 CASRPGTGTGYTF
TRBV27 CARTLKKLSGSSYNEQFF
TRBV30 CAWSGTVTGQYF
TRBV28 CASSFSGRNGYTF
TRBV6-6 CASTGDFNTGELFF
TRBV7-9 CASSLAGAGAGNTIYF
TRBV10-3 CAIGRESNQPQHF
TRBV12-5 CASGSKSGGSTDTQYF
TRBV24-1 CATSDSRGPETQYF
TRBV6-5 CATRKAAGRTYTF
TRBV11-2 CASSHGQSYEQYF
TRBV5-4 CASRNRLAGSGDTQYF
TRBV6-5 CASSFSTNEKLFF
TRBV11-2 CASSNDRGYNSPLHF
TRBV19 CASTLGTNEQFF
TRBV5-6 CASSSLRADKNIQYF
TRBV7-9 CASSLRGAGGAPGTQYF
TRBV11-2 CASSLGQGLYYGYTF
TRBV7-9 CASSARTGENYGYTF
TRBV15 CATSRDSYNEQFF
TRBV9 CASSGPGLARPSTQYF